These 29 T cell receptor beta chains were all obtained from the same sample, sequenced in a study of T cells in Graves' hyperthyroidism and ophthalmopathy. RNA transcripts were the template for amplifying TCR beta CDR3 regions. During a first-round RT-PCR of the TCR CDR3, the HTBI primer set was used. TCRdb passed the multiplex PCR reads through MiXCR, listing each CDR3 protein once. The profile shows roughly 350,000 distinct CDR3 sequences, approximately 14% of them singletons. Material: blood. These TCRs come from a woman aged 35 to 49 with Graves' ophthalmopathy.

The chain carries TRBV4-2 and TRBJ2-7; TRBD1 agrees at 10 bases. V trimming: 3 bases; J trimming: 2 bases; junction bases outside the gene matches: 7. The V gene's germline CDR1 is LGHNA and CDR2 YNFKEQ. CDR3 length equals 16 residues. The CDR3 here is CASSQMTGGQAYEQYF. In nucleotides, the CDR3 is TGTGCCAGCAGCCAGATGACAGGGGGCCAGGCCTACGAGCAGTACTTC.

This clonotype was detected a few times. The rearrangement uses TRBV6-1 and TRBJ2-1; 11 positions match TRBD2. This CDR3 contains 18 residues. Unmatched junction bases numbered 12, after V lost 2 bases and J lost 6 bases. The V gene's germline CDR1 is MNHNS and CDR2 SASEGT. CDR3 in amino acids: CASSERVAGGPVGNEQFF. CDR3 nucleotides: TGTGCCAGCAGTGAAAGGGTAGCGGGAGGGCCGGTAGGCAATGAGCAGTTCTTC.

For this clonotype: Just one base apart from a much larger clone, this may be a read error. CDR3 loop: CASSTIPGSYGYTF. The CDR3 DNA reads as TGTGCCAGCAGTACGATCCCAGGGAGCTATGGCTACACCTTC. The V gene is TRBV28, the J gene TRBJ1-2, with D perhaps matching TRBD1 (5 bases). Trimming removed 5 bases from V and 4 bases from J, with 14 bases in between. The CDR3 has 14 residues. Germline loops: CDR1 MDHEN, CDR2 SYDVKM.

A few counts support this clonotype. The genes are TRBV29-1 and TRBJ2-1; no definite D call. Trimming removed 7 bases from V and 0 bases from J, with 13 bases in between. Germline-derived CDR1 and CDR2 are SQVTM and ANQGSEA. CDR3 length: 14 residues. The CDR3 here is CSESDGSSYNEQFF. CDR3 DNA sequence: TGCAGCGAATCAGACGGATCCTCCTACAATGAGCAGTTCTTC.

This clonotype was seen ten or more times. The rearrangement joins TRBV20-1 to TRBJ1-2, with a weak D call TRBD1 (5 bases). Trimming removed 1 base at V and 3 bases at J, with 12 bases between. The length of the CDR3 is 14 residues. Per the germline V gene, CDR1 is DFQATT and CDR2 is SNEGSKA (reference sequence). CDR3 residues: CSARGGREDYGYTF. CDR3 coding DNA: TGCAGTGCTAGAGGTGGCAGGGAGGACTATGGCTACACCTTC.

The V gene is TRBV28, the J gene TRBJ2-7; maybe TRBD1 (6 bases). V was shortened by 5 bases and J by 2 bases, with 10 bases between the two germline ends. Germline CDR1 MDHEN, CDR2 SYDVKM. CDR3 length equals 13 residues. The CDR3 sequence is CASSGTPTYEQYF. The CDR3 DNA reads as TGTGCCAGCAGTGGGACACCTACCTACGAGCAGTACTTC.

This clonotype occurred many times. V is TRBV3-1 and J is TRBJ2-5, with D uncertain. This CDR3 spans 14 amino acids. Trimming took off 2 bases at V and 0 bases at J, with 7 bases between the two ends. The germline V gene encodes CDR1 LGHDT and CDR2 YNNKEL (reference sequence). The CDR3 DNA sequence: TGTGCCAGCAGCCAAACGAGGTACCAAGAGACCCAGTACTTC. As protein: CASSQTRYQETQYF.

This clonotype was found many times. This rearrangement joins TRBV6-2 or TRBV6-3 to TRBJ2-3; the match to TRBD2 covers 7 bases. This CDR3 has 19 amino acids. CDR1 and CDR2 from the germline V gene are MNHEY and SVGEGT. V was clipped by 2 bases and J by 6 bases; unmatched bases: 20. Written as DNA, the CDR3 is TGTGCCAGCAGTTACCCCATCGGACTAGGAGTTCCCACCCACGATACGCAGTATTTT. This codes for CASSYPIGLGVPTHDTQYF.

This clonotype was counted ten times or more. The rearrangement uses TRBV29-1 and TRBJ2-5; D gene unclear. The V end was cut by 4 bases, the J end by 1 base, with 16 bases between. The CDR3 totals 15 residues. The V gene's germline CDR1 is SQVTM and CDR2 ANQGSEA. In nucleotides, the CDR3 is TGCAGCGTTGTCCCTCAACGACTGACCCAAGAGACCCAGTACTTC. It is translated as CSVVPQRLTQETQYF.

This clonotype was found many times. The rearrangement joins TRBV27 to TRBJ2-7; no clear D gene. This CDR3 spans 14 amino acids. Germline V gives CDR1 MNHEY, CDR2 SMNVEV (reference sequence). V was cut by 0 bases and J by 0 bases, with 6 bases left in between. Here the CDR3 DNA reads TGTGCCAGCAGTTTATCGCAGTTCTCCTACGAGCAGTACTTC. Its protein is CASSLSQFSYEQYF.

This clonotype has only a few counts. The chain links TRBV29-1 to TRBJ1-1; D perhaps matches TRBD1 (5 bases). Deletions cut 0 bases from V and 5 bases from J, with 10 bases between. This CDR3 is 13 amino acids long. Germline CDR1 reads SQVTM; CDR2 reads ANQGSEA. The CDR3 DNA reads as TGCAGCGTTGAAGATCTTGCAGGGACTGAAGCTTTCTTT. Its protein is CSVEDLAGTEAFF.

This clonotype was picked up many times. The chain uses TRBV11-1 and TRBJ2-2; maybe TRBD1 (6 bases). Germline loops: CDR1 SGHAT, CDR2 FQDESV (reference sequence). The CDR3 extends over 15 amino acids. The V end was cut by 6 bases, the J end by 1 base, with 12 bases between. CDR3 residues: CASRGATWNTGELFF. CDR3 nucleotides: TGTGCCAGCAGGGGGGCTACGTGGAACACCGGGGAGCTGTTTTTT.

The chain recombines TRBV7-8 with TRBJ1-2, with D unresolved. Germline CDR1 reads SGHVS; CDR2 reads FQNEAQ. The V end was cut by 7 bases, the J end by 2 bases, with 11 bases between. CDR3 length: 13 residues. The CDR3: CASTLEVNYGYTF. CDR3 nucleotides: TGTGCCAGCACCCTCGAGGTCAACTATGGCTACACCTTC.

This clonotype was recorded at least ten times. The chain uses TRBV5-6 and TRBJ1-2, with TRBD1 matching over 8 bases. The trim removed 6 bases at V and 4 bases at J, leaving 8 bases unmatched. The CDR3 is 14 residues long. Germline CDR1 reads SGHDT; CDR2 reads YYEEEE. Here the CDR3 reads CASITQGALYGYTF. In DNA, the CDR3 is TGTGCCAGCATAACCCAGGGGGCGCTCTATGGCTACACCTTC. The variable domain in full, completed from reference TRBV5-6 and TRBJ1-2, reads DAGVTQSPTHLIKTRGQQVTLRCSPKSGHDTVSWYQQALGQGPQFIFQYYEEEERQRGNFPDRFSGHQFPNYSSELNVNALLLGDSALYLCASITQGALYGYTFGSGTRLTVV.

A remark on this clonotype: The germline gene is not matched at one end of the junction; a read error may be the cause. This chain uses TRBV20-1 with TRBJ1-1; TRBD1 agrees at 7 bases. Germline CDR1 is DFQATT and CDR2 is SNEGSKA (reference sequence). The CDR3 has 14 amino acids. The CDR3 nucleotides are TGCAGTGCTAGAATACCCAAACAGGGGACTGGAGCTTTCTTT. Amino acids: CSARIPKQGTGAFF.

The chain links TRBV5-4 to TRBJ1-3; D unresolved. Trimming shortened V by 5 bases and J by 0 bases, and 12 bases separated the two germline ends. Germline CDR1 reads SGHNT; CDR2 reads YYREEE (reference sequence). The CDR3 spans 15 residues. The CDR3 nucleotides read TGTGCCAGCAGTTCACTCCGGGACTCTGGAAACACCATATATTTT. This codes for CASSSLRDSGNTIYF. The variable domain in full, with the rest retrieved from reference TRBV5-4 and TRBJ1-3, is ETGVTQSPTHLIKTRGQQVTLRCSSQSGHNTVSWYQQALGQGPQFIFQYYREEENGRGNFPPRFSGLQFPNYSSELNVNALELDDSALYLCASSSLRDSGNTIYFGEGSWLTVV.

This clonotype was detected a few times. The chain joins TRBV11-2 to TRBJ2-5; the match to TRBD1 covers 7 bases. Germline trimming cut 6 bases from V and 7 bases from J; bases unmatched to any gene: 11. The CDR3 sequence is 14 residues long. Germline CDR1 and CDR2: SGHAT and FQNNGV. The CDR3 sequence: CASSWGTDPGTQYF. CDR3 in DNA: TGTGCCAGCAGTTGGGGGACAGACCCCGGGACCCAGTACTTC.

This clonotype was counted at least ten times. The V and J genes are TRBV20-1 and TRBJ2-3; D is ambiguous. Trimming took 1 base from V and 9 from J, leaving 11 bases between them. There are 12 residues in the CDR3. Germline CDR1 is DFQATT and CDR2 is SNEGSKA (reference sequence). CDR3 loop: CSARVGSGTQYF. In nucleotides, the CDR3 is TGCAGTGCTAGAGTAGGCAGTGGGACGCAGTATTTT.

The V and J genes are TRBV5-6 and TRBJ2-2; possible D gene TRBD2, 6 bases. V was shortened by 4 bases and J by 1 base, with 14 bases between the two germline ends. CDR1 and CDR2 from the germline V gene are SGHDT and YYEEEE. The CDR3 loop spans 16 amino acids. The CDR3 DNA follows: TGTGCCAGCAGCCACCCGGGAGCGGTGAACACCGGGGAGCTGTTTTTT. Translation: CASSHPGAVNTGELFF.

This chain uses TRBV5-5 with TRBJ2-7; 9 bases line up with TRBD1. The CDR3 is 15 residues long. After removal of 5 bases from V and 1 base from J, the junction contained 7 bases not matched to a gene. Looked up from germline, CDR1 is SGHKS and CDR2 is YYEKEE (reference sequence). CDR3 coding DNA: TGTGCCAGCAGTCTACGGGACAGGGCTTCCTACGAGCAGTACTTC. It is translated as CASSLRDRASYEQYF.

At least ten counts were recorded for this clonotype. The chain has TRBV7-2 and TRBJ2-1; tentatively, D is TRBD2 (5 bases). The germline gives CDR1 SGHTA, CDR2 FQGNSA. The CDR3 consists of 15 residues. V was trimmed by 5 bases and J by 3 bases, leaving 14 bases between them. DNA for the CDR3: TGTGCCAGCAGCCGTGCAGGAGGTCGCTACAATGAGCAGTTCTTC. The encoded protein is CASSRAGGRYNEQFF. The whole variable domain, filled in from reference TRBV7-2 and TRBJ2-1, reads GAGVSQSPSNKVTEKGKDVELRCDPISGHTALYWYRQSLGQGLEFLIYFQGNSAPDKSGLPSDRFSAERTGGSVSTLTIQRTQQEDSAVYLCASSRAGGRYNEQFFGPGTRLTVL.

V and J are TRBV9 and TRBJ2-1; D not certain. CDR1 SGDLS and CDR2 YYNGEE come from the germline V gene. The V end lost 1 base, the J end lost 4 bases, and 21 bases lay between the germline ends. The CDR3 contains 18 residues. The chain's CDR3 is CASSVLVAGALPYNEQFF. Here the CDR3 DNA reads TGTGCCAGCAGCGTATTGGTAGCAGGAGCCCTACCTTACAATGAGCAGTTCTTC.

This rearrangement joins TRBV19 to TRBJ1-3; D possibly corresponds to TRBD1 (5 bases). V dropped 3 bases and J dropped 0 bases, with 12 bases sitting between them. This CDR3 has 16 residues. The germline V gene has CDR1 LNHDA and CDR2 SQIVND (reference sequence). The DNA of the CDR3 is TGTGCCAGTAGTATTGGAGGGGAGCTCTCTGGAAACACCATATATTTT. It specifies CASSIGGELSGNTIYF.

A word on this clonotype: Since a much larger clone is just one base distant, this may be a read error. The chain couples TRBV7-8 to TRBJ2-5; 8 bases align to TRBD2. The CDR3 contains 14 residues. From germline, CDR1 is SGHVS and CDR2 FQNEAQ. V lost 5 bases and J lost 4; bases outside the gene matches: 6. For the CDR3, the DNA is TGTGCCAGCAGCCCTCGGACTAGCTTAGAGACCCAGTACTTC. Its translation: CASSPRTSLETQYF. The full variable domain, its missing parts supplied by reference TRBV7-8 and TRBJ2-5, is GAGVSQSPRYKVAKRGQDVALRCDPISGHVSLFWYQQALGQGPEFLTYFQNEAQLDKSGLPSDRFFAERPEGSVSTLKIQRTQQEDSAVYLCASSPRTSLETQYFGPGTRLLVL.

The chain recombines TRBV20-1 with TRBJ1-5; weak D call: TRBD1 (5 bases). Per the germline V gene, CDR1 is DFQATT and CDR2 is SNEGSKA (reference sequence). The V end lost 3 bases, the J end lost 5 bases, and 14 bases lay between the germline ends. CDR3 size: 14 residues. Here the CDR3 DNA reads TGCAGTGCTAGTGCACGGGACGGATATCAGCCCCAGCATTTT. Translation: CSASARDGYQPQHF.

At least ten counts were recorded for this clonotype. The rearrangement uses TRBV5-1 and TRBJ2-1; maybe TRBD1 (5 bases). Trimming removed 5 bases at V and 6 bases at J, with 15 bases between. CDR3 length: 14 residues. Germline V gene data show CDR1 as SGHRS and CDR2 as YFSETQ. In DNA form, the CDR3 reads TGCGCCAGCAGTTTGTCAGGGAACTCCAATGAGCAGTTCTTC. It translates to CASSLSGNSNEQFF.

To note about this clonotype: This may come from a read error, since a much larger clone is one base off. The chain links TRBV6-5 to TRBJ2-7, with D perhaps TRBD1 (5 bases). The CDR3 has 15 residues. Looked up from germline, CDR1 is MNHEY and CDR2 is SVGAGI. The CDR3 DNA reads TGTGCCTGCAGTTACACGCAGGGCCGATCCTACGAGCAGTACTTC. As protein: CACSYTQGRSYEQYF.

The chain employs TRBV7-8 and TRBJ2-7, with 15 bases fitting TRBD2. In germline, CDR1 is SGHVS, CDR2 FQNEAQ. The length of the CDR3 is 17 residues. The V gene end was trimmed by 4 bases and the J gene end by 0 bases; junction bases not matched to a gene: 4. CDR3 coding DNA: TGTGCCAGCAGCTGGACTAGCGGGGGGGGAAGCTCCTACGAGCAGTACTTC. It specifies CASSWTSGGGSSYEQYF.

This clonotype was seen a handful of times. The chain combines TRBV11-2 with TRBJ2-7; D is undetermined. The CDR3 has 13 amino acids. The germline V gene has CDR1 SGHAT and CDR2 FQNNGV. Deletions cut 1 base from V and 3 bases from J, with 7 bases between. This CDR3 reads CASSLGRFYEQYF. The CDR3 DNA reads TGTGCCAGCAGCTTAGGACGGTTCTACGAGCAGTACTTC. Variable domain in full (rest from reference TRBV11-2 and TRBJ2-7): EAGVAQSPRYKIIEKRQSVAFWCNPISGHATLYWYQQILGQGPKLLIQFQNNGVVDDSQLPKDRFSAERLKGVDSTLKIQPAKLEDSAVYLCASSLGRFYEQYFGPGTRLTVT.